This passage covers 23 T cell receptor beta chains from one sample sequenced in a study of blood T cell repertoires in COVID-19. Produced via immunoSEQ multiplex PCR; TCRdb's table is partial and in-frame only. The sample lists about 160,000 clones; 70% to 90% were seen once. Material for sequencing was PBMCs or T cells enriched from blood (not recorded which). The receptors here all came from a woman in her fifties or sixties who had recovered from COVID-19.

This clone was counted between two and nine times. Other nucleotide sequences in the sample specify the same CDR3. The chain has TRBV6-5 and TRBJ2-7; TRBD1 matches 7 bases. The V segment lost 0 bases and the J segment 4 bases; nucleotides outside the gene matches: 0. CDR1 and CDR2 (germline): MNHEY, SVGAGI. The CDR3 has 13 residues. The CDR3 nucleotides read TGTGCCAGCAGTTACTCGACAGGGTACGAGCAGTACTTC. This translates into CASSYSTGYEQYF.

The CDR3 loop is CASSPDRGSGYTF. The CDR3 coding sequence is TGTGCCAGCTCACCCGACCGGGGATCTGGCTACACCTTC. The chain employs TRBV18 and TRBJ1-2; D is undetermined. This CDR3 is 13 amino acids long. CDR1 is KGHSH and CDR2 is LQKENI in the germline V gene. V lost 3 bases and J lost 7, with 12 bases in between. Full variable domain (missing parts from reference TRBV18 and TRBJ1-2): NAGVMQNPRHLVRRRGQEARLRCSPMKGHSHVYWYRQLPEEGLKFMVYLQKENIIDESGMPKERFSAEFPKEGPSILRIQQVVRGDSAAYFCASSPDRGSGYTFGSGTRLTVV.

V gene TRBV6-2 or TRBV6-3 combines with J gene TRBJ1-5; TRBD1 agrees at 11 bases. The germline gives CDR1 MNHEY, CDR2 SVGEGT. The V and J ends lost 6 bases and 6 bases, in that order; junction bases with no gene match: 4. The CDR3 sequence is 14 residues long. CDR3 coding DNA: TGTGCCAGCAGCATGGACAGGGGGCCTCAGCCCCAGCATTTT. Translation gives CASSMDRGPQPQHF.

The chain has TRBV15 and TRBJ1-5, with D hard to call. The CDR3 totals 14 residues. V was shortened by 1 base and J by 4 bases, with 8 bases between the two germline ends. CDR1 and CDR2 from the germline V gene are LNHNV and YYDKDF (reference sequence). The CDR3 DNA reads TGTGCCACCAGCAGAGTTATGTTGAATCAGCCCCAGCATTTT. Translation: CATSRVMLNQPQHF.

The chain has TRBV6-2 or TRBV6-3 and TRBJ1-2, with a possible D match to TRBD1 (5 bases). Looked up from germline, CDR1 is MNHEY and CDR2 is SVGEGT. V lost 4 bases to trimming and J lost 2 bases, with 8 bases between them. CDR3 length: 13 residues. The CDR3 DNA is TGTGCCAGCAGTTCAGACAGAAACTATGGCTACACCTTC. It translates to CASSSDRNYGYTF.

The rearrangement links TRBV10-3 to TRBJ1-5; perhaps TRBD1 as D (6 bases). Deletions cut 6 bases from V and 6 bases from J, with 12 bases between. There are 13 residues in the CDR3. CDR1 is ENHRY and CDR2 is SYGVKD in the germline V gene. CDR3 sequence (DNA): TGTGCCATCAGCCCCACAGGGAGTCAGCCCCAGCATTTT. It encodes CAISPTGSQPQHF.

The count of this clone is one. The rearrangement joins TRBV19 to TRBJ2-3; 7 positions match TRBD1. With V trimmed by 3 bases and J by 1 base, 7 bases remained unmatched. The CDR3 covers 16 residues. Germline CDR1 is LNHDA and CDR2 is SQIVND (reference sequence). This chain's CDR3 is CASSIPTGRGTDTQYF. The CDR3 DNA sequence: TGTGCCAGTAGTATCCCGACAGGGCGGGGCACAGATACGCAGTATTTT.

This clone occurred a few times. The rearrangement uses TRBV30 and TRBJ1-1; D not resolved. This CDR3 comprises 13 residues. Germline V lookup: CDR1 GTSNPN, CDR2 SVGIG (reference sequence). V was clipped by 0 bases and J by 0 bases, with 5 bases between them. CDR3 in DNA: TGTGCCTGGAGTGTGACTATGAACACTGAAGCTTTCTTT. It translates to CAWSVTMNTEAFF.

The chain links TRBV9 to TRBJ2-7, with 7 bases aligning to TRBD1. J lost 4 bases, V lost 0 bases, and 10 bases had no gene match. The CDR3 sequence is 16 residues long. Per the germline V gene, CDR1 is SGDLS and CDR2 is YYNGEE. The CDR3 reads CASSVGPPRGLYEQYF. The CDR3 DNA sequence: TGTGCCAGCAGCGTAGGACCTCCGAGGGGGCTTTACGAGCAGTACTTC.

This clone was picked up a small number of times. The J gene is TRBJ1-2, the V gene TRBV7-9; maybe TRBD1 (5 bases). Trimming removed 0 bases from V and 5 bases from J, with 13 bases in between. Per germline, CDR1 SEHNR and CDR2 FQNEAQ (reference sequence). This CDR3 is built from 15 residues. CDR3 in DNA: TGTGCCAGCAGCTTAGCGGGGGAGGAGGTGTATGGCTACACCTTC. It codes for CASSLAGEEVYGYTF. The full variable domain, completed using reference TRBV7-9 and TRBJ1-2, is DTGVSQNPRHKITKRGQNVTFRCDPISEHNRLYWYRQTLGQGPEFLTYFQNEAQLEKSRLLSDRFSAERPKGSFSTLEIQRTEQGDSAMYLCASSLAGEEVYGYTFGSGTRLTVV.

This sequence joins TRBV4-3 and TRBJ1-4; no clear D. CDR1 and CDR2 (germline): LGHNA, YSLEER. V was shortened by 2 bases and J by 0 bases, with 10 bases between the two germline ends. The CDR3 has 16 amino acids. CDR3 sequence reads: CASSQTVAATNEKLFF. CDR3 sequence (DNA): TGCGCCAGCAGCCAAACGGTAGCGGCAACTAATGAAAAACTGTTTTTT.

This rearrangement joins TRBV7-2 to TRBJ1-2; TRBD1 is a possible D gene (6 bases). The CDR3 is made up of 14 amino acids. CDR1 and CDR2 from the germline V gene are SGHTA and FQGNSA. Trimming removed 1 base at V and 3 bases at J, with 9 bases between. This chain's CDR3 is CASSLVAGDYGYTF. CDR3 coding DNA: TGTGCCAGCAGCTTAGTGGCAGGGGACTATGGCTACACCTTC.

The rearrangement links TRBV2 to TRBJ1-1; 7 nucleotides match TRBD1. CDR1 is SNHLY and CDR2 is FYNNEI in the germline V gene. J was trimmed by 0 bases and V by 7 bases; bases with no gene match: 5. The CDR3 has 14 amino acids. For the CDR3, the DNA is TGTGCCAGCACCCGGGGACAGCTGAACACTGAAGCTTTCTTT. This sequence encodes CASTRGQLNTEAFF. The full variable domain, its missing parts supplied by reference TRBV2 and TRBJ1-1, is EPEVTQTPSHQVTQMGQEVILRCVPISNHLYFYWYRQILGQKVEFLVSFYNNEISEKSEIFDDQFSVERPDGSNFTLKIRSTKLEDSAMYFCASTRGQLNTEAFFGQGTRLTVV.

V usage is TRBV5-1 and J usage is TRBJ1-2; TRBD1 matches at 7 bases. Unmatched junction bases numbered 7, after V lost 4 bases and J lost 4 bases. CDR1 and CDR2 from the germline V gene are SGHRS and YFSETQ. CDR3 size: 14 residues. In DNA form, the CDR3 reads TGCGCCAGCAGCCCTACGACAGGGACCTATGGCTACACCTTC. This encodes CASSPTTGTYGYTF.

The chain couples TRBV7-8 to TRBJ1-4; TRBD1 agrees at 7 bases. The V gene end was trimmed by 4 bases and the J gene end by 12 bases; junction bases not matched to a gene: 26. The CDR3 is 19 amino acids. Germline CDR1 is SGHVS and CDR2 is FQNEAQ. This chain's CDR3 is CASSSRSRTGPTSFEELFF. CDR3 in DNA: TGTGCCAGCAGCTCAAGGTCTCGGACAGGCCCGACTTCTTTCGAGGAACTGTTTTTT.

J is TRBJ1-6 and V is TRBV9, with D uncertain. V gave up 2 bases and J gave up 6 bases, with 12 bases separating them. Germline V CDR1 and CDR2: SGDLS, YYNGEE. This CDR3 is built from 15 residues. The CDR3 coding sequence is TGTGCCAGCAGCGTCGAGCCAGGTAGTAATTCACCCCTCCACTTT. Translation gives CASSVEPGSNSPLHF.

This sequence joins TRBV29-1 and TRBJ2-3, with D possibly matching TRBD1 (6 bases). This CDR3 comprises 15 residues. Germline CDR1 SQVTM, CDR2 ANQGSEA. Trimming took off 1 base at V and 5 bases at J, with 16 bases between the two ends. Here the CDR3 DNA reads TGCAGCGTTGAAGGTACAGGGATCAGAGGAGATACGCAGTATTTT. It encodes CSVEGTGIRGDTQYF.

The rearrangement joins TRBV10-3 to TRBJ2-3; D unclear. The CDR3 has 11 residues. Germline V gene sequence: CDR1 ENHRY, CDR2 SYGVKD. V lost 10 bases and J lost 3, with 8 bases in between. CDR3 bases: TGTGCCACCCAACTTACAGATACGCAGTATTTT. Its translation is CATQLTDTQYF.

The chain links TRBV18 to TRBJ1-6, with D unclear. V was clipped by 0 bases and J by 7 bases, with 13 bases between them. Germline V CDR1 and CDR2: KGHSH, LQKENI. The CDR3 sequence is 16 residues long. CDR3 nucleotides: TGTGCCAGCTCACCACCCTCCCCGGCGGGAAATTCACCCCTCCACTTT. Its protein product is CASSPPSPAGNSPLHF.

The rearrangement uses TRBV18 and TRBJ2-1; D is unresolved. Trimming stripped 0 bases from V and 2 bases from J, with 11 bases between. Germline lookup yields CDR1 KGHSH and CDR2 LQKENI. The CDR3 has 16 amino acids. In DNA form, the CDR3 reads TGTGCCAGCTCACCACCGGCAGGTCCCCCCTACAATGAGCAGTTCTTC. Translation gives CASSPPAGPPYNEQFF.

V and J are TRBV6-1 and TRBJ2-6; maybe TRBD2 (6 bases). Germline lookup yields CDR1 MNHNS and CDR2 SASEGT. This CDR3 contains 17 residues. Trimming removed 4 bases from V and 0 bases from J, with 13 bases in between. For the CDR3, the DNA is TGTGCCAGCAGTGCCCGGGACTGGGGCTCTGGGGCCAACGTCCTGACTTTC. Protein product: CASSARDWGSGANVLTF.

Only a few counts were recorded for this clone. The CDR3 reads CASSSHSGGGTDTQYF. CDR3 in DNA: TGTGCCAGCAGCTCACATAGCGGGGGGGGGACAGATACGCAGTATTTT. The rearrangement links TRBV7-2 to TRBJ2-3, with TRBD2 matching over 11 bases. Germline trimming cut 4 bases from V and 3 bases from J; bases unmatched to any gene: 6. CDR3 length: 16 amino acids. CDR1 and CDR2 (germline): SGHTA, FQGNSA.

The chain combines TRBV7-2 with TRBJ1-4; tentatively, D is TRBD1 (5 bases). The CDR3 sequence is 16 residues long. Trimming shortened V by 3 bases and J by 8 bases, and 19 bases separated the two germline ends. Germline-derived CDR1 and CDR2 are SGHTA and FQGNSA. DNA of the CDR3: TGTGCCAGCAGCTTCGACTTCAGGGCCTCGTCGGAAAAACTGTTTTTT. This gives the protein CASSFDFRASSEKLFF.